This TCR beta chain was identified during a study of blood T cell repertoires in COVID-19. About the study: Samples taken during acute and convalescent COVID-19 were collected in the United States, Italy and Spain. Sample material is recorded as cDNA or gDNA derived from T cells, B-cell-depleted T cells, or PBMCs.

The germline V gene has CDR1 ENHRY and CDR2 SYGVKD. The CDR3 is made up of 18 amino acids. The junction had 10 bases not matched to a gene; V was cut back by 0 bases and J by 0 bases. Only in-frame clones appear in the TCRdb table, and some are missing; sequencing was by immunoSEQ multiplex PCR. The top ten hold nearly 7.5% of the sample, which has about 200,000 clones, 80% seen once. The sample comprised PBMCs or T cells enriched from blood (not recorded which). This chain links TRBV10-3 with TRBJ1-2, with 7 bases aligning to TRBD1. The origin of this receptor is a middle-aged woman with acute COVID-19. The CDR3 nucleotides read TGTGCCATCAGTGAGTCGGGGCAGGGACAGACTTCTAACTATGGCTACACCTTC. It codes for CAISESGQGQTSNYGYTF.